What follows are 32 T cell receptor beta chains derived from one specimen sequenced in a study of human T cells and chemical hapten exposure. TCRdb independently ran MiXCR on the RACE reads; one entry per CDR3 protein. The sample carries 300,000 to 400,000 distinct CDR3 sequences, around 6.9% recorded once. The time point: patch test 1, 2 weeks after DPC sensitization. Specified treatment: therapeutic diphenylcyclopropenone sensitization with weekly scalp DPC. Sequencing was performed on whole blood, taken in connection with sensitization to the hapten diphenylcyclopropenone (DPC). All receptors come from a woman under 30 with alopecia areata. Some clones in this sample may be carry-over from other donors' samples.

The chain carries TRBV9 and TRBJ2-7; D remains ambiguous. The CDR3 is made up of 13 amino acids. The germline V gene has CDR1 SGDLS and CDR2 YYNGEE. Trimming shortened V by 3 bases and J by 0 bases, and 7 bases separated the two germline ends. CDR3 sequence: CASSASHSYEQYF. The DNA of the CDR3 is TGTGCCAGCAGCGCTTCCCACTCCTACGAGCAGTACTTC. The full variable domain, rest sourced from reference TRBV9 and TRBJ2-7, is DSGVTQTPKHLITATGQRVTLRCSPRSGDLSVYWYQQSLDQGLQFLIQYYNGEERAKGNILERFSAQQFPDLHSELNLSSLELGDSALYFCASSASHSYEQYFGPGTRLTVT.

This clonotype turned up a few times. One end of the junction does not line up with germline, which may come from a read error. The chain is built from TRBV7-7 and TRBJ2-1; perhaps TRBD1 as D (5 bases). CDR3 size: 16 residues. Germline CDR1 SSHAT, CDR2 FNYEAQ (reference sequence). CDR3 sequence (DNA): TGTGCTAGCAGCTTACTTGGGGCAGTGTCCTACAATGAGCAGTTCTTC. Translated, it gives CASSLLGAVSYNEQFF.

This clonotype was counted many times. The V and J genes are TRBV6-6 and TRBJ2-5; 7 nucleotides line up with TRBD1. The V segment lost 4 bases and the J segment 4 bases; nucleotides outside the gene matches: 9. The germline CDR1 and CDR2 sequences are MNHNY and SVGAGI (reference sequence). This CDR3 is built from 15 residues. The DNA for the CDR3 is TGTGCCAGCAGTTCCGCCGACAGGGCGGTAGAGACCCAGTACTTC. Amino acids: CASSSADRAVETQYF.

This chain uses TRBV21-1 with TRBJ1-3; the table's D call of TRBD1 was not tested on the DNA. TRBV21-1 is a pseudogene. The length of the CDR3 is 15 residues. This chain's CDR3 is CASSMAGVSGNTIYF. The DNA for the CDR3 is TGTGCCAGCAGCATGGCCGGGGTCTCTGGAAACACCATATATTTT.

This chain links TRBV29-1 with TRBJ1-1; 7 bases map to TRBD1. The CDR3 covers 13 residues. V dropped 5 bases and J dropped 0; count of bases not matched to a gene: 3. Germline values: CDR1 SQVTM, CDR2 ANQGSEA. The CDR3 DNA reads TGCAGCGTTTTGACAGGGATGAACACTGAAGCTTTCTTT. It encodes CSVLTGMNTEAFF.

This clonotype came up many times. The chain carries TRBV20-1 and TRBJ2-1; TRBD2 matches 8 bases. The CDR3 has 14 amino acids. Germline CDR1 is DFQATT and CDR2 is SNEGSKA (reference sequence). The trim removed 6 bases at V and 8 bases at J, leaving 12 bases unmatched. This chain's CDR3 is CSAKGTSGDYEQFF. As DNA, the CDR3 is TGCAGTGCGAAGGGGACTAGTGGGGATTATGAGCAGTTCTTC.

This chain joins TRBV5-5 and TRBJ2-3; 8 nucleotides align to TRBD1. The CDR3 has 13 amino acids. V was pared by 5 bases and J by 6 bases, with 5 bases of the junction left unmatched. The germline CDR1 and CDR2 sequences are SGHKS and YYEKEE (reference sequence). The CDR3 here is CASSNDRGDTQYF. In DNA form, the CDR3 reads TGTGCCAGCAGTAATGACAGGGGTGATACGCAGTATTTT.

V gene TRBV12-3 or TRBV12-4 combines with J gene TRBJ1-1; TRBD1 matches at 7 bases. V was clipped by 7 bases and J by 13 bases; unmatched bases: 18. The CDR3 runs 14 residues. CDR3 protein: CASNPQGGIRSDFF. The CDR3 coding sequence is TGTGCCAGCAACCCCCAGGGGGGCATCCGAAGTGATTTCTTT.

The chain carries TRBV7-8 and TRBJ1-2; D is ambiguous. The CDR3 has 14 residues. Trimming pared 2 bases from V and 5 bases from J, leaving 12 bases between. Germline V lookup: CDR1 SGHVS, CDR2 FQNEAQ. CDR3 nucleotide sequence: TGTGCCAGCAGCTTACCCGTGACAACTTATGGCTACACCTTC. This encodes CASSLPVTTYGYTF.

This clonotype occurred a few times. This sequence joins TRBV11-2 and TRBJ1-6; perhaps TRBD1 as D (5 bases). Germline values: CDR1 SGHAT, CDR2 FQNNGV. Trimming removed 5 bases from V and 7 bases from J, with 15 bases in between. The CDR3 runs 15 residues. CDR3 nucleotides: TGTGCCAGCAGCCCAAGGCAGGGAGTGAATTCACCCCTCCACTTT. Translating it yields CASSPRQGVNSPLHF.

The gene calls are TRBV6-5 and TRBJ2-1; TRBD1 aligns across 8 bases. Germline CDR1 MNHEY, CDR2 SVGAGI. This CDR3 is built from 15 residues. Germline trimming cut 0 bases from V and 5 bases from J; bases unmatched to any gene: 3. DNA of the CDR3: TGTGCCAGCAGTTACTCGAACAGGGGGAACAATGAGCAGTTCTTC. This sequence encodes CASSYSNRGNNEQFF.

This clonotype was counted many times. The chain recombines TRBV6-2 or TRBV6-3 with TRBJ2-7, with D possibly matching TRBD1 (5 bases). Germline loops: CDR1 MNHEY, CDR2 SVGEGT. V lost 5 bases and J 2 bases, leaving 13 bases between the germline ends. The CDR3 has 14 amino acids. The CDR3, as DNA: TGTGCCAGCAGTCGACAGCTCCTTACCTACGAGCAGTACTTC. Protein sequence: CASSRQLLTYEQYF.

V is TRBV4-3 and J is TRBJ2-3, with a tentative D call TRBD1 (5 bases). Germline V gene lookup returns CDR1 LGHNA and CDR2 YSLEER. V was trimmed by 4 bases and J by 0 bases, leaving 14 bases between them. The CDR3 contains 16 residues. The DNA of the CDR3 is TGCGCCAGCAGCCTGACAGCTCTAACTAGCACAGATACGCAGTATTTT. Encoded protein: CASSLTALTSTDTQYF.

This clonotype was found a few times. This sequence joins TRBV18 and TRBJ2-5; no firm D call. In germline, CDR1 is KGHSH, CDR2 LQKENI. The CDR3 spans 14 residues. V lost 6 bases, J lost 0 bases, and 11 bases lay in between. In DNA form, the CDR3 reads TGTGCCAGCTCCCAAGAGCAGAACCAAGAGACCCAGTACTTC. This gives the protein CASSQEQNQETQYF.

The chain joins TRBV12-3 or TRBV12-4 to TRBJ2-1, with no clear D. V lost 5 bases to trimming and J lost 10 bases, with 12 bases between them. The CDR3 covers 12 residues. As DNA, the CDR3 is TGTGCCAGCAGTCCCCCCGGAGAGGAGCAGTTCTTC. Protein: CASSPPGEEQFF.

This clonotype was seen repeatedly, ten times or more. The chain uses TRBV4-3 and TRBJ2-7; 7 bases are shared with TRBD2. The germline gives CDR1 LGHNA, CDR2 YSLEER. J lost 3 bases, V lost 0 bases, and 5 bases had no gene match. There are 15 residues in the CDR3. The CDR3 sequence is CASSQEGSGVYEQYF. CDR3 nucleotide sequence: TGCGCCAGCAGCCAAGAGGGAAGCGGGGTCTACGAGCAGTACTTC.

The V gene is TRBV12-5, the J gene TRBJ1-1; D is ambiguous. The V gene's germline CDR1 is LGHNT and CDR2 FRNRAP. The CDR3 is 13 amino acids. V was pared by 3 bases and J by 4 bases, with 9 bases between. The CDR3 reads CASGLPGGTEAFF. DNA of the CDR3: TGTGCTAGTGGTTTACCCGGCGGCACTGAAGCTTTCTTT.

This clonotype was observed a handful of times. The chain recombines TRBV5-1 with TRBJ1-5; 10 nucleotides agree with TRBD1. CDR1 and CDR2 (germline): SGHRS, YFSETQ. This CDR3 is 15 amino acids long. V was clipped by 1 base and J by 4 bases; unmatched bases: 2. CDR3 region: CASSLLGQGNQPQHF. Written as DNA, the CDR3 is TGCGCCAGCAGCTTGCTGGGACAGGGGAATCAGCCCCAGCATTTT.

This clonotype was recorded many times. V is TRBV15 and J is TRBJ1-1; possible D gene TRBD1, 5 bases. The V gene's germline CDR1 is LNHNV and CDR2 YYDKDF (reference sequence). With 6 bases removed from V and 2 bases from J, the gap between germline ends came to 16 bases. The CDR3 loop spans 15 amino acids. The DNA for the CDR3 is TGTGCCACCAGACCGCAGGGTGCGGGAAACACTGAAGCTTTCTTT. Amino acid sequence: CATRPQGAGNTEAFF.

This clonotype was seen more than once but under ten times. The chain employs TRBV4-3 and TRBJ2-1; D may be TRBD2 (5 bases). Germline CDR1 LGHNA, CDR2 YSLEER. This CDR3 is built from 13 residues. Trimming took off 0 bases at V and 9 bases at J, with 9 bases between the two ends. This CDR3 reads CASSQEIRGEQFF. The CDR3 DNA reads TGCGCCAGCAGCCAAGAAATTCGGGGTGAGCAGTTCTTC.

This clonotype was detected ten times or more. The rearrangement joins TRBV28 to TRBJ1-1, with TRBD1 matching 7 bases. The CDR3 length is 12 residues. Trimming cost V 5 bases and J 5 bases; bases outside gene matches: 2. Per germline, CDR1 MDHEN and CDR2 SYDVKM. The CDR3 reads CASSKQGTEAFF. The CDR3, as DNA: TGTGCCAGCAGTAAACAGGGGACTGAAGCTTTCTTT. Drawing the rest from reference TRBV28 and TRBJ1-1, the complete variable domain is DVKVTQSSRYLVKRTGEKVFLECVQDMDHENMFWYRQDPGLGLRLIYFSYDVKMKEKGDIPEGYSVSREKKERFSLILESASTNQTSMYLCASSKQGTEAFFGQGTRLTVV.

This clonotype showed up just a few times. This chain links TRBV5-1 with TRBJ1-2; the D gene is possibly TRBD1 (5 bases). The CDR3 spans 15 residues. V was trimmed by 1 base and J by 6 bases, leaving 16 bases between them. From germline, CDR1 is SGHRS and CDR2 YFSETQ. CDR3 region: CASSLTAGLSHGYTF. As DNA, the CDR3 is TGCGCCAGCAGCTTGACTGCGGGACTCTCTCATGGCTACACCTTC.

The chain uses TRBV4-3 and TRBJ1-1; D is perhaps TRBD1 (6 bases). The CDR3 covers 15 residues. The germline V and J ends were trimmed by 4 bases and 5 bases, with 17 bases remaining between them. Germline V gene lookup returns CDR1 LGHNA and CDR2 YSLEER. The CDR3 sequence is CASSLFLGGRTEAFF. Here the CDR3 DNA reads TGCGCCAGCAGCCTCTTCCTAGGGGGGCGGACTGAAGCTTTCTTT.

The J gene is TRBJ2-1, the V gene TRBV4-2, with 7 bases identical to TRBD1. The germline gives CDR1 LGHNA, CDR2 YNFKEQ. V lost 0 bases, J lost 0 bases, and 8 bases stayed unmatched. The CDR3 consists of 18 residues. CDR3 DNA: TGTGCCAGCAGCCAAGATCCCCCAGGGGGTGACTCCTACAATGAGCAGTTCTTC. The encoded protein is CASSQDPPGGDSYNEQFF.

This clonotype was seen a few times. The V gene is TRBV28, the J gene TRBJ2-2; TRBD2 is a possible D gene (6 bases). CDR3 size: 14 residues. Germline V gene lookup returns CDR1 MDHEN and CDR2 SYDVKM. The ends were cut back, 3 bases at V and 4 bases at J, with 9 bases in the middle. CDR3 amino acids: CASSLSAGTGELFF. In nucleotides, the CDR3 is TGTGCCAGCAGTTTGTCAGCGGGCACCGGGGAGCTGTTTTTT.

This clonotype was seen only a few times. This rearrangement joins TRBV24-1 to TRBJ2-3, with 8 bases fitting TRBD2. V shed 4 bases, J shed 4 bases, and the junction held 6 bases outside the gene matches. This CDR3 region has 15 residues. Germline CDR1 reads KGHDR; CDR2 reads SFDVKD. The CDR3 region has the DNA TGTGCCACCAGTGAGAAACGCGGGGGGCCAGATACGCAGTATTTT. Residues: CATSEKRGGPDTQYF.

This chain uses TRBV4-3 with TRBJ2-2; the match to TRBD2 covers 8 bases. The CDR3 consists of 17 residues. Germline values: CDR1 LGHNA, CDR2 YSLEER. Unmatched junction bases numbered 7, after V lost 0 bases and J lost 4 bases. CDR3 protein: CASSQETSGGRTGELFF. The CDR3 DNA reads as TGCGCCAGCAGCCAAGAAACCAGCGGGGGCCGCACCGGGGAGCTGTTTTTT.

This clonotype was detected ten times or more. This sequence joins TRBV7-2 and TRBJ2-1; D possibly corresponds to TRBD1 (6 bases). Trimming stripped 5 bases from V and 10 bases from J, with 18 bases between. The V gene's germline CDR1 is SGHTA and CDR2 FQGNSA. This CDR3 has 14 amino acids. This CDR3 reads CASSTHRVQGEQFF. The CDR3 DNA is TGTGCCAGCAGCACACACCGGGTCCAGGGGGAGCAGTTCTTC. The entire variable domain, with the rest obtained from reference TRBV7-2 and TRBJ2-1, is as follows: GAGVSQSPSNKVTEKGKDVELRCDPISGHTALYWYRQSLGQGLEFLIYFQGNSAPDKSGLPSDRFSAERTGGSVSTLTIQRTQQEDSAVYLCASSTHRVQGEQFFGPGTRLTVL.

This clonotype was counted at least ten times. The chain is built from TRBV12-3 or TRBV12-4 and TRBJ1-4, with D unclear. V was trimmed by 3 bases and J by 5 bases, leaving 7 bases between them. The CDR3 loop spans 13 amino acids. In nucleotides, the CDR3 is TGTGCCAGCAGTTTGAGAAAGAATGAAAAACTGTTTTTT. Translation: CASSLRKNEKLFF.

This clonotype was detected a few times. The chain has TRBV10-3 and TRBJ2-3, with D possibly matching TRBD2 (6 bases). The CDR3 runs 12 residues. V lost 6 bases and J lost 6, with 10 bases in between. Germline V gives CDR1 ENHRY, CDR2 SYGVKD. The CDR3 DNA reads as TGTGCCATCAGCTCGGGGGAGGATACGCAGTATTTT. Protein product: CAISSGEDTQYF.

This clonotype was recorded a few times. The J gene is TRBJ1-2, the V gene TRBV6-2 or TRBV6-3; D unresolved. The V end was cut by 5 bases, the J end by 7 bases, with 8 bases between. Per germline, CDR1 MNHEY and CDR2 SVGEGT. The CDR3 contains 11 residues. CDR3 protein: CASSPLRGYTF. The CDR3 DNA reads as TGTGCCAGCAGTCCTTTGCGTGGCTACACCTTC.

This clonotype was seen only a few times. The chain carries TRBV27 and TRBJ2-1; weak D call: TRBD2 (5 bases). In germline, CDR1 is MNHEY, CDR2 SMNVEV (reference sequence). The CDR3 length is 14 residues. V was cut by 3 bases and J by 5 bases, with 11 bases left in between. CDR3: CASSLAGMNNEQFF. CDR3 DNA: TGTGCCAGCAGTTTGGCCGGGATGAACAATGAGCAGTTCTTC.